Reported below is one T cell receptor beta chain. What it recognizes is unknown. This sample was taken from a study of T-cell reconstitution after alpha-beta-depleted transplantation in children. Findings and caveats of the study: The study reportedly traced alpha-beta T cells about two months after transplant to several hundred expanded graft clones. One year after transplant, T-cell counts and diversity came mostly from newly produced T cells.

TCRbeta library preparation incorporated unique molecular identifiers. TCRdb itself ran the PCR reads through MiXCR, one entry per CDR3 protein. This sample yields just over 950,000 distinct CDR3 sequences, of which around 30% are seen a single time; over 25% belongs to the top ten. The CDR3 spans 15 residues. The V gene's germline CDR1 is SGDLS and CDR2 YYNGEE. Trimming removed 2 bases from V and 5 bases from J, with 15 bases in between. This chain joins TRBV9 and TRBJ2-3; D may match TRBD1 or TRBD2 (5 bases each). The sample was PBMCs, mostly from graft donor cells, taken 360 days after TCRalphabeta/CD19-depleted stem cell transplant. This TCR came from a boy less than two years old who had a stem cell transplant for SCID, so the T cells may come from the graft donor. CDR3 protein: CASSVRGSLKDTQYF. In DNA, the CDR3 is TGTGCCAGCAGCGTGAGGGGTAGCTTAAAAGATACGCAGTATTTT.